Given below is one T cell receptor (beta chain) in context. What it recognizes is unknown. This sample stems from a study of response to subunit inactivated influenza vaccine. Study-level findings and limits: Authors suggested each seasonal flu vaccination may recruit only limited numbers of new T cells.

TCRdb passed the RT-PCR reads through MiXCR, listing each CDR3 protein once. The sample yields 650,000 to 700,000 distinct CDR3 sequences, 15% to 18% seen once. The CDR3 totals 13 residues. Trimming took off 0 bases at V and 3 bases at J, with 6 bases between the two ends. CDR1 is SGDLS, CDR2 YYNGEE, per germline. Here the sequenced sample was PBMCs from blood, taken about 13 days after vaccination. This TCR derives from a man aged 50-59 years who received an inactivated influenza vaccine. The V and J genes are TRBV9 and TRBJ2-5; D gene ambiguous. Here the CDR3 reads CASSVAPKETQYF. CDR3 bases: TGTGCCAGCAGCGTAGCTCCCAAAGAGACCCAGTACTTC.